This section outlines one T cell receptor (beta chain) sequence together with its context. Its antigen is not identified. The method was immunoSEQ multiplex PCR; TCRdb's version includes in-frame clones alone and lacks a portion of them. The sample lists approximately 410,000 clones, over 75% seen once, with about 3.5% in the top ten. The treatment is: over 15 received Ad26.COV2.S at low or high dose, single or two shots; 5 received placebo; per-sample allocation not given. Day 63 after the first vaccine or placebo injection was the time point for sampling. Germline CDR1 LGHNT, CDR2 FRNRAP. V gave up 2 bases and J gave up 10 bases; unmatched junction bases: 21. The CDR3 has 20 residues. These data belong to a study of Ad26.COV2.S vaccination and SARS-CoV-2 variants. About the study: Ad26.COV2.S arm of COV1001 included the donor.

Study observations and caveats: Greater spike-specific TCR breadth was seen in vaccine recipients than in placebo recipients. Once vaccination had occurred, spike-specific CD8+ and CD4+ T cell responses reportedly showed substantial breadth. The TCR-based breadth and depth measures might underestimate overall T cell responses.

The chain has TRBV12-5 and TRBJ2-1; 12 bases align to TRBD2. The starting material was peripheral blood, obtained in a trial of Ad26.COV2.S vaccine versus placebo. The sequence was collected from a person between 18 and 65 years old who received the Ad26.COV2.S COVID-19 vaccine or a placebo. The CDR3 reads CASGLTPGASGGAPFPEQFF. DNA of the CDR3: TGTGCTAGTGGTTTGACACCGGGCGCTAGCGGGGGGGCCCCCTTTCCGGAGCAGTTCTTC.